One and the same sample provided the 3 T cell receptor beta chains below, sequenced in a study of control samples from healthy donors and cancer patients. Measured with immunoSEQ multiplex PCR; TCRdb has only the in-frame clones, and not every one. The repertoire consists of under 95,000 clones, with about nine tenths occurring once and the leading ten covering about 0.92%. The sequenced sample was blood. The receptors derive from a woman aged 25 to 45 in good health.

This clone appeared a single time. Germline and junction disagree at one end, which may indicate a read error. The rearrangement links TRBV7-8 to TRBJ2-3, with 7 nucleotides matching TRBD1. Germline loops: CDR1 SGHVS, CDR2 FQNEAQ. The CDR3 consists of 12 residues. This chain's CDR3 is CASSKDRVTGFF. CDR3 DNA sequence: TGTGCCAGCAGCAAAGACAGGGTTACCGGGTTTTTT. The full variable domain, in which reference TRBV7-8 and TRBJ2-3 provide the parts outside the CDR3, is GAGVSQSPRYKVAKRGQDVALRCDPISGHVSLFWYQQALGQGPEFLTYFQNEAQLDKSGLPSDRFFAERPEGSVSTLKIQRTQQEDSAVYLCASSKDRVTGFFGPGTRLTVL.

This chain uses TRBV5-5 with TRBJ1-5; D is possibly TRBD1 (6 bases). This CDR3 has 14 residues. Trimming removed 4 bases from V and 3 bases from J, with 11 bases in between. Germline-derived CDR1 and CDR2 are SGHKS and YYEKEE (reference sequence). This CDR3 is CASSPDSNNQPQHF. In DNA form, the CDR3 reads TGTGCCAGCAGCCCGGACAGCAACAATCAGCCCCAGCATTTT.

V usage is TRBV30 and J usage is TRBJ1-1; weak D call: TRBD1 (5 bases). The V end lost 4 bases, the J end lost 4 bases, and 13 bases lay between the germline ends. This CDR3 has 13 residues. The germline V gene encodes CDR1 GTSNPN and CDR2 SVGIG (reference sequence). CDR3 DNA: TGTGCCTGGAACCCCACAGGAGGCACTGAAGCTTTCTTT. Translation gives CAWNPTGGTEAFF.